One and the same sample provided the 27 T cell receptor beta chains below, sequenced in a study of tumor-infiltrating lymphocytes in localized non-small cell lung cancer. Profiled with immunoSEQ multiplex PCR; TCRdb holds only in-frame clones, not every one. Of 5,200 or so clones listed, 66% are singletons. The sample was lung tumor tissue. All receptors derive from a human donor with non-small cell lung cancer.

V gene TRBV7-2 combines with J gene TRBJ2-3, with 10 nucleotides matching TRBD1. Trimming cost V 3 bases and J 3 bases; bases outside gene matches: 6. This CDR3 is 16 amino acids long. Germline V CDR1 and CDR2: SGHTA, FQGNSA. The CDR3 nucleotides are TGTGCCAGCAGCTTGATGGGGACAGGGGTTACAGATACGCAGTATTTT. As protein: CASSLMGTGVTDTQYF.

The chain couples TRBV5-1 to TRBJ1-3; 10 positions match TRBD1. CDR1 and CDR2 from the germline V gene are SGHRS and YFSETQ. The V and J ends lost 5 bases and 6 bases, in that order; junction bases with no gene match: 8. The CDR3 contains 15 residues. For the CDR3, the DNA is TGCGCCAGCAGAAGGGACAGGGGTATTGAAAACACCATATATTTT. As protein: CASRRDRGIENTIYF.

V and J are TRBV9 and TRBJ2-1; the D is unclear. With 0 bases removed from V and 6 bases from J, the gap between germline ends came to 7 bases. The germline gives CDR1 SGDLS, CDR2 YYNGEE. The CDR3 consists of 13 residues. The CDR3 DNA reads TGTGCCAGCAGCGTAGCTATCAGCAATGAGCAGTTCTTC. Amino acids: CASSVAISNEQFF.

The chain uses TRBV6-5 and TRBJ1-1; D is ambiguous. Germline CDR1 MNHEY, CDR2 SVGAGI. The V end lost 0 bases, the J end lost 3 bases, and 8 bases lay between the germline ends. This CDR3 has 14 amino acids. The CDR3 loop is CASSYSAEHTEAFF. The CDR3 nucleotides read TGTGCCAGCAGTTACTCGGCCGAGCACACTGAAGCTTTCTTT.

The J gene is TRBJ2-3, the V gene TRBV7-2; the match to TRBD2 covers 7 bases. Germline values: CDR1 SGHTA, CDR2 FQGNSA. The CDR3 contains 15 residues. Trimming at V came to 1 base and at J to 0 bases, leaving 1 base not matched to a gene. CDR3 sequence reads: CASSLGRGSTDTQYF. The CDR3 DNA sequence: TGTGCCAGCAGCTTAGGGCGGGGGAGCACAGATACGCAGTATTTT.

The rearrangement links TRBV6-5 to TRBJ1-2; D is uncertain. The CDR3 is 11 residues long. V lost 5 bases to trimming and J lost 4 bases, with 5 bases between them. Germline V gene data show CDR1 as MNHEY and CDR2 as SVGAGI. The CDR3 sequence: CASSEAYGYTF. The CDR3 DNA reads TGTGCCAGCAGTGAAGCCTATGGCTACACCTTC.

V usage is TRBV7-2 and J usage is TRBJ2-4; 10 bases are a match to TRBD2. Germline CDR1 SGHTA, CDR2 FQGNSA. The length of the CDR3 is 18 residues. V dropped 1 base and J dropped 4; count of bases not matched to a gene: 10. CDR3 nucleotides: TGTGCCAGCAGCTTAGTTGGAGCGGGGGGGCGCTCAAAAAACATTCAGTACTTC. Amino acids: CASSLVGAGGRSKNIQYF.

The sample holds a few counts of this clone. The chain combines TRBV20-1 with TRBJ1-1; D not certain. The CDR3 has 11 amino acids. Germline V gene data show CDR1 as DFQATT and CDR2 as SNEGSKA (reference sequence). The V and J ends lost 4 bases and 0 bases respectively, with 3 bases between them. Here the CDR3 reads CSAKMNTEAFF. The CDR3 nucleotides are TGCAGTGCTAAGATGAACACTGAAGCTTTCTTT.

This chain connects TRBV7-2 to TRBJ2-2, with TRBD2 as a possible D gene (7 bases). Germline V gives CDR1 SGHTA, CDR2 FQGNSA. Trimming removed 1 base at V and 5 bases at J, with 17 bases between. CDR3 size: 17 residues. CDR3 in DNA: TGTGCCAGCAGCTTAGGTGGTCGGGGGGCGCGGACCGGGGAGCTGTTTTTT. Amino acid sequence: CASSLGGRGARTGELFF. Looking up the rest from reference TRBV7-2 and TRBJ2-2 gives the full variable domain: GAGVSQSPSNKVTEKGKDVELRCDPISGHTALYWYRQSLGQGLEFLIYFQGNSAPDKSGLPSDRFSAERTGGSVSTLTIQRTQQEDSAVYLCASSLGGRGARTGELFFGEGSRLTVL.

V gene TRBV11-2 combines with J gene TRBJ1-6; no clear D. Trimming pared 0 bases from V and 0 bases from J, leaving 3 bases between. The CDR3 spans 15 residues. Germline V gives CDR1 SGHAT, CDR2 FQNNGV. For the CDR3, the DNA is TGTGCCAGCAGCTTAGAGAGCTCCTATAATTCACCCCTCCACTTT. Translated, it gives CASSLESSYNSPLHF.

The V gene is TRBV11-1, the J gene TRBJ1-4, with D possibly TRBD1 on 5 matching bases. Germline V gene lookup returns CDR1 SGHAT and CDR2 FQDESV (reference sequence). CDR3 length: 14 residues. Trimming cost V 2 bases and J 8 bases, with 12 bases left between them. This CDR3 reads CASSLRDGIEKLFF. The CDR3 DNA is TGTGCCAGCAGCTTAAGGGACGGTATCGAAAAACTGTTTTTT.

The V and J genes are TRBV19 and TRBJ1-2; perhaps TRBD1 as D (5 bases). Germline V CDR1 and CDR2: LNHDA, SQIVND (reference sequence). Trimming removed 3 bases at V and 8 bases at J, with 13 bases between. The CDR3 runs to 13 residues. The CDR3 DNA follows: TGTGCCAGTAGTATGGGCAGGGCGGACGGCTACACCTTC. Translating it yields CASSMGRADGYTF.

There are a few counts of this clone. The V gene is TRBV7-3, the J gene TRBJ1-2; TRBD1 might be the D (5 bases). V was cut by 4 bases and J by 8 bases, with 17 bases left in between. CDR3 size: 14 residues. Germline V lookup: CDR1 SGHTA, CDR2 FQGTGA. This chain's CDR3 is CASSSDGRGEGYTF. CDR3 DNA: TGTGCCAGCAGCTCGGACGGGAGGGGCGAGGGCTACACCTTC.

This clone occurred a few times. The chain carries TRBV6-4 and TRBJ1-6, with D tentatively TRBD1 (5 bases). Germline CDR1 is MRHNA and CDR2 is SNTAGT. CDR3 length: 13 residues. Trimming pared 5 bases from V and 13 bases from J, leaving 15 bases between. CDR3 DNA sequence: TGTGCCAGCAGTTTGGACGGCCGGGGGCCCCTCCACTTT. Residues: CASSLDGRGPLHF.

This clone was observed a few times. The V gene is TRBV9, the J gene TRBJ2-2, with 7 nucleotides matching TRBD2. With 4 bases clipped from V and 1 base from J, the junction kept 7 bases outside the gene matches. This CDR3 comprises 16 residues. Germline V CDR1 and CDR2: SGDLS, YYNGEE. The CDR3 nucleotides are TGTGCCAGCAGCCCGAGGGTAGCGGGGAACACCGGGGAGCTGTTTTTT. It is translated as CASSPRVAGNTGELFF.

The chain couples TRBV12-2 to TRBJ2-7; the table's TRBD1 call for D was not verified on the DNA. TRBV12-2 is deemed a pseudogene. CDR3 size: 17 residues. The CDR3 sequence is CASRLGPDTFGTGEQYV. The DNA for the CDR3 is TGTGCAAGTCGCTTAGGCCCCGATACTTTCGGGACAGGGGAGCAGTACGTC.

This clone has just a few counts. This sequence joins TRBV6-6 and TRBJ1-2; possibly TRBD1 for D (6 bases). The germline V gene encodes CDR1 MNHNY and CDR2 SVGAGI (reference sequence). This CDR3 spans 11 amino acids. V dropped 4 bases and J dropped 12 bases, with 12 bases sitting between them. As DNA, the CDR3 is TGTGCCAGCAGTTCCGGAGGGGGAAACACCTTC. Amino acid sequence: CASSSGGGNTF.

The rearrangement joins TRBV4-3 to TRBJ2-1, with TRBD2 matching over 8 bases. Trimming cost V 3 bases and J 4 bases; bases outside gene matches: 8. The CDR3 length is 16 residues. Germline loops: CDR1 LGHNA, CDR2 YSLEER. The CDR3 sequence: CASSHQRLAGYNEQFF. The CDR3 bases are TGCGCCAGCAGCCATCAGAGGCTAGCGGGTTACAATGAGCAGTTCTTC.

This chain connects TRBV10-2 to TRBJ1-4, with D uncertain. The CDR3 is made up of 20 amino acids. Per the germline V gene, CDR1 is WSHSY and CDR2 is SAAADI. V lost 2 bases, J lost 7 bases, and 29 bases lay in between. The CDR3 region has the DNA TGCGCCAGCAGTGAGAGTCTCTCCTTCGGGTACGGCAGGTCACTTGAAAAACTGTTTTTT. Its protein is CASSESLSFGYGRSLEKLFF.

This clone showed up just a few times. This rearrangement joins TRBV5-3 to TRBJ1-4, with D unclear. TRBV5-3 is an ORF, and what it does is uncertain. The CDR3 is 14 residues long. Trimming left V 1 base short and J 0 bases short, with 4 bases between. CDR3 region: CARSLCATNEKLFF. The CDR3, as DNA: TGTGCCAGAAGCTTGTGTGCAACTAATGAAAAACTGTTTTTT.

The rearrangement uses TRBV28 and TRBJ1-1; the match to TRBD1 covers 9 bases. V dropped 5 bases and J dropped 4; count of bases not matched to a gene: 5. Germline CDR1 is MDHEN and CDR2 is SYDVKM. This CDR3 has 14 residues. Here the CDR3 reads CASSGQTGGTEAFF. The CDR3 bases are TGTGCCAGCAGTGGCCAGACAGGGGGCACTGAAGCTTTCTTT. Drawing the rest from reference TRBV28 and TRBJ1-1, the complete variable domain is DVKVTQSSRYLVKRTGEKVFLECVQDMDHENMFWYRQDPGLGLRLIYFSYDVKMKEKGDIPEGYSVSREKKERFSLILESASTNQTSMYLCASSGQTGGTEAFFGQGTRLTVV.

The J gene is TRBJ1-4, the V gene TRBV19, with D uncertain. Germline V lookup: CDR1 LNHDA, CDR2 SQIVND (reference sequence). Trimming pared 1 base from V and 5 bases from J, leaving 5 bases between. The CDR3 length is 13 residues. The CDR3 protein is CASSIARNEKLFF. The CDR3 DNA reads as TGTGCCAGTAGTATAGCCAGAAATGAAAAACTGTTTTTT.

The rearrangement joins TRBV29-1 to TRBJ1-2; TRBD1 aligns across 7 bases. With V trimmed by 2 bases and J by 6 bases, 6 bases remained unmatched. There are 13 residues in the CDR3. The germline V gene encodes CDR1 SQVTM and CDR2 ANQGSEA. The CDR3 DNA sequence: TGCAGCGTTGAAAGGGGGCAGGAGGATGGCTACACCTTC. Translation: CSVERGQEDGYTF.

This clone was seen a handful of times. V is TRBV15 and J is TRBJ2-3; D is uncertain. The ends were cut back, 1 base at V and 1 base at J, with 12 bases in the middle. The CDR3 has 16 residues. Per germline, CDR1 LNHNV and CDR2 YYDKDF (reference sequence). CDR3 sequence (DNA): TGTGCCACCAGCAGAGGAGAACTGCTCGGCACAGATACGCAGTATTTT. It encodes CATSRGELLGTDTQYF.

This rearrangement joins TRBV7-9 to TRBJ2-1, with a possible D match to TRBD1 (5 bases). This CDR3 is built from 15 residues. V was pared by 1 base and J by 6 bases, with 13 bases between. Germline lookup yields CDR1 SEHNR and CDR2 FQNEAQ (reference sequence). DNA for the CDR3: TGTGCCAGCAGCTTAGGGGCAGGGTTGGCCAATGAGCAGTTCTTC. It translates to CASSLGAGLANEQFF. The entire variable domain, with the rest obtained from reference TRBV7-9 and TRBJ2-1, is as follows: DTGVSQNPRHKITKRGQNVTFRCDPISEHNRLYWYRQTLGQGPEFLTYFQNEAQLEKSRLLSDRFSAERPKGSFSTLEIQRTEQGDSAMYLCASSLGAGLANEQFFGPGTRLTVL.

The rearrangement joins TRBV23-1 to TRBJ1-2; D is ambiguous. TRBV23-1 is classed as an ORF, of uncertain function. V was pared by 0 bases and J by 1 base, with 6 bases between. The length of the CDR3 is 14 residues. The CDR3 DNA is TGCGCCAGCAGTCAATCGGGAGGTAACTATGGCTACACCTTC. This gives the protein CASSQSGGNYGYTF.

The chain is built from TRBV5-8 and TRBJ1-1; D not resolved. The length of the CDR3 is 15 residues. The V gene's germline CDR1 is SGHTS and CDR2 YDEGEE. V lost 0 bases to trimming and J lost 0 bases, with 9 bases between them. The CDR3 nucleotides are TGTGCCAGCAGCTTGGCTCTTCGGGTGAACACTGAAGCTTTCTTT. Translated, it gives CASSLALRVNTEAFF.